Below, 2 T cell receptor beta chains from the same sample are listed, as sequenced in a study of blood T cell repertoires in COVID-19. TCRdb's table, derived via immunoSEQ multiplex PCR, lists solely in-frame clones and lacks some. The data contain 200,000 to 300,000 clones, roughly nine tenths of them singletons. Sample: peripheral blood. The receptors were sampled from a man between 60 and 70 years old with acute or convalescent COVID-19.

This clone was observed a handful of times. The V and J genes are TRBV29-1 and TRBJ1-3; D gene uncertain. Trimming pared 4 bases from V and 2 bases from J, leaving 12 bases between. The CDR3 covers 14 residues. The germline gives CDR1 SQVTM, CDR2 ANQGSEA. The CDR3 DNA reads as TGCAGCGTTGCCGGGCGGGGAGCTGGAAACACCATATATTTT. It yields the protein CSVAGRGAGNTIYF.

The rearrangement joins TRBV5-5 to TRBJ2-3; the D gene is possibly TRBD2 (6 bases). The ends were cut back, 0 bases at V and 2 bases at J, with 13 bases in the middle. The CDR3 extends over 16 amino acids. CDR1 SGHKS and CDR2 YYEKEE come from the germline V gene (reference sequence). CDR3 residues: CASSLARGTNTDTQYF. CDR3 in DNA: TGTGCCAGCAGCTTGGCCCGGGGGACCAACACAGATACGCAGTATTTT. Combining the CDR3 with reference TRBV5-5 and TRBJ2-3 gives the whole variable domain DAGVTQSPTHLIKTRGQQVTLRCSPISGHKSVSWYQQVLGQGPQFIFQYYEKEERGRGNFPDRFSARQFPNYSSELNVNALLLGDSALYLCASSLARGTNTDTQYFGPGTRLTVL.